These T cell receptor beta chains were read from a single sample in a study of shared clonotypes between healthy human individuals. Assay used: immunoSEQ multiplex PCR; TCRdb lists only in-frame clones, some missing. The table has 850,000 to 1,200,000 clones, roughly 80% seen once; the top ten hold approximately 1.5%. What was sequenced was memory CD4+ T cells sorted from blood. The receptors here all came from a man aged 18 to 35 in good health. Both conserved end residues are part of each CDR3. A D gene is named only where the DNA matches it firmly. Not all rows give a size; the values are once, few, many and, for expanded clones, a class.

CDR3 protein: CASSLGTKQGAAYEQYF
CDR3 DNA: TGTGCCAGCAGCCTAGGTACCAAACAGGGAGCAGCCTACGAGCAGTACTTC
D gene: NA
clone size: NA
V gene: TRBV7-8
J gene: TRBJ2-7

CDR3 protein: CASENRVWGYTF
CDR3 DNA: TGTGCCAGCGAGAACAGGGTTTGGGGCTACACCTTC
D gene: NA
clone size: few
V gene: TRBV28
J gene: TRBJ1-2

CDR3 protein: CASSYGGGYTF
CDR3 DNA: TGTGCCAGCTCCTACGGGGGAGGCTACACCTTC
D gene: NA
clone size: NA
V gene: TRBV28
J gene: TRBJ1-2

CDR3 protein: CASEIRGGEKLFF
CDR3 DNA: TGTGCCTCGGAGATCCGGGGAGGTGAAAAACTGTTTTTT
D gene: NA
clone size: NA
V gene: TRBV30
J gene: TRBJ1-4

CDR3 protein: CASSFFGTGDRIAQYF
CDR3 DNA: TGTGCCAGCAGTTTCTTCGGGACTGGGGATCGCATAGCGCAGTATTTT
D gene: NA
clone size: once
V gene: TRBV5-6
J gene: TRBJ2-3

CDR3 protein: CASRVSGGHTDTQYF
CDR3 DNA: TGTGCCAGCAGAGTCAGCGGGGGCCACACAGATACGCAGTATTTT
D gene: TRBD2
clone size: NA
V gene: TRBV7-3
J gene: TRBJ2-3

CDR3 protein: CASSIGQGVYNEQFF
CDR3 DNA: TGTGCCAGCAGCATAGGACAGGGTGTCTACAATGAGCAGTTCTTC
D gene: TRBD1
clone size: NA
V gene: TRBV5-6
J gene: TRBJ2-1

CDR3 protein: CASSPTRQHTEAFF
CDR3 DNA: TGTGCCAGCTCACCCACCAGGCAGCACACTGAAGCTTTCTTT
D gene: NA
clone size: many
V gene: TRBV18
J gene: TRBJ1-1

CDR3 protein: CASSQGTSGGGEQFF
CDR3 DNA: TGCGCCAGCAGCCAAGGGACTAGCGGGGGGGGTGAGCAGTTCTTC
D gene: TRBD2
clone size: NA
V gene: TRBV4-1
J gene: TRBJ2-1

CDR3 protein: CASSGGRSTDTQYF
CDR3 DNA: TGCGCCAGCAGCGGCGGGAGAAGCACAGATACGCAGTATTTT
D gene: TRBD2
clone size: NA
V gene: TRBV5-1
J gene: TRBJ2-3

CDR3 protein: CASSRDREETAFF
CDR3 DNA: TGTGCCAGCAGCCGAGACAGGGAGGAGACGGCTTTCTTT
D gene: TRBD1
clone size: many
V gene: TRBV11-2
J gene: TRBJ1-1

CDR3 protein: CASAPGGSGGANVLTF
CDR3 DNA: TGTGCCAGCGCCCCCGGGGGATCCGGGGGGGCCAACGTCCTGACTTTC
D gene: NA
clone size: NA
V gene: TRBV25-1
J gene: TRBJ2-6

CDR3 protein: CASRGQGNTGELFF
CDR3 DNA: TGTGCCAGCAGGGGACAGGGCAACACCGGGGAGCTGTTTTTT
D gene: TRBD1
clone size: NA
V gene: TRBV6-4
J gene: TRBJ2-2

CDR3 protein: CASSLYRGNGYGYTF
CDR3 DNA: TGTGCCAGCAGCTTATACCGGGGGAATGGATATGGCTACACCTTC
D gene: NA
clone size: NA
V gene: TRBV7-9
J gene: TRBJ1-2

CDR3 protein: CASSIAGNQPQHF
CDR3 DNA: TGTGCCAGTAGTATAGCGGGTAATCAGCCCCAGCATTTT
D gene: NA
clone size: once
V gene: TRBV19
J gene: TRBJ1-5

CDR3 protein: CASSTGQGAGGYTF
CDR3 DNA: TGCGCCAGCAGCACCGGACAGGGGGCGGGAGGCTACACCTTC
D gene: TRBD1
clone size: NA
V gene: TRBV5-1
J gene: TRBJ1-2

CDR3 protein: CASSEYRGPYEQYF
CDR3 DNA: TGTGCCAGCAGTGAGTACAGGGGGCCCTACGAGCAGTACTTC
D gene: TRBD1
clone size: NA
V gene: TRBV6-1
J gene: TRBJ2-7

CDR3 protein: CASGRDFSSTDTQYF
CDR3 DNA: TGTGCCAGCGGGCGGGACTTCTCTAGCACAGATACGCAGTATTTT
D gene: NA
clone size: few
V gene: TRBV6-1
J gene: TRBJ2-3

CDR3 protein: CASSLTGKVTNEKLFF
CDR3 DNA: TGTGCCAGCAGTTTGACGGGAAAGGTTACTAATGAAAAACTGTTTTTT
D gene: NA
clone size: NA
V gene: TRBV28
J gene: TRBJ1-4

CDR3 protein: CASNLQGGTDTQYF
CDR3 DNA: TGCGCCAGCAACTTACAGGGAGGGACAGATACGCAGTATTTT
D gene: NA
clone size: many
V gene: TRBV5-1
J gene: TRBJ2-3

CDR3 protein: CASSIGTGTQYF
CDR3 DNA: TGTGCCAGCAGCATCGGGACAGGGACCCAGTACTTC
D gene: TRBD1
clone size: NA
V gene: TRBV11-3
J gene: TRBJ2-5

CDR3 protein: CASSYGDSYTEAFF
CDR3 DNA: TGTGCCAGCAGTTACGGGGACAGTTACACTGAAGCTTTCTTT
D gene: TRBD1
clone size: NA
V gene: TRBV6-6
J gene: TRBJ1-1

CDR3 protein: CASSPGRETYEQYF
CDR3 DNA: TGTGCCAGTAGCCCCGGGAGGGAAACCTACGAGCAGTACTTC
D gene: TRBD2
clone size: NA
V gene: TRBV19
J gene: TRBJ2-7

CDR3 protein: CASSSSGQVYEQYF
CDR3 DNA: TGTGCCAGCAGCTCCTCCGGACAGGTCTACGAGCAGTACTTC
D gene: TRBD1
clone size: NA
V gene: TRBV7-2
J gene: TRBJ2-7